This T cell receptor beta chain is from a study of blood T cells in healthy people across ages. CDR1 is DFQATT, CDR2 SNEGSKA, per germline (reference sequence). The CDR3 has 14 amino acids. V was pared by 1 base and J by 4 bases, with 13 bases between. With a J-beta primer mix and a sample-barcoded 5' primer, a second PCR ran about 7 to 11 cycles. MiXCR, run by TCRdb on the 5' RACE reads, gives a single entry per CDR3 protein. The sample lists some 940,000 distinct CDR3 sequences; 25% to 35% were seen once. Worth noting for this clonotype: This may be a read error, as it is one base from a much larger clone.

Approximately 9.2 milliliters was the volume of peripheral blood drawn from each donor. Every sample yielded at least 6 million isolated PBMCs. These data were likewise used in another study, on T cells of mothers and their children. According to that study: Slightly higher overlap, not significant, was seen in related mother-child pairs than in unrelated pairs.

This TCR was recovered from a woman between 35 and 50 years old in good health. Sequenced material: blood. The chain employs TRBV20-1 and TRBJ1-2, with D possibly matching TRBD1 (6 bases). In DNA, the CDR3 is TGCAGTGCTAGAGGTGACAGGACATCCTATGGCTACACCTTC. This gives the protein CSARGDRTSYGYTF.